The 25 T cell receptor beta chains reported below all come from one sample, sequenced in a study of OX40 agonist ivuxolimab in advanced cancers. The table came from immunoSEQ multiplex PCR; TCRdb's copy has only in-frame clones and leaves some out. The sample carries tens of thousands of clones, 70% to 90% recorded once. The starting material was CD4+ or CD8+ T cells sorted from blood, obtained in a trial of the OX40 agonist ivuxolimab. The receptors shown here come from an adult with an advanced solid tumor such as melanoma, head and neck, liver or kidney cancer.

The chain is built from TRBV28 and TRBJ2-7; tentative D call: TRBD2 (5 bases). CDR1 MDHEN and CDR2 SYDVKM come from the germline V gene. V lost 7 bases and J 1 base, leaving 14 bases between the germline ends. CDR3 length: 14 residues. CDR3 sequence reads: CASTSSGNSYEQYF. As DNA, the CDR3 is TGTGCCAGCACTTCCTCCGGGAATTCCTACGAGCAGTACTTC.

The genes are TRBV28 and TRBJ1-1; no clear D gene. The V gene's germline CDR1 is MDHEN and CDR2 SYDVKM. This CDR3 has 13 amino acids. Trimming cost V 2 bases and J 0 bases, with 4 bases left between them. CDR3 residues: CASSLLMNTEAFF. The CDR3 DNA is TGTGCCAGCAGTTTACTCATGAACACTGAAGCTTTCTTT.

This chain connects TRBV6-6 to TRBJ1-1; tentatively, D is TRBD1 (5 bases). Germline CDR1 and CDR2: MNHNY and SVGAGI (reference sequence). The length of the CDR3 is 13 residues. Trimming took 7 bases from V and 2 from J, leaving 11 bases between them. CDR3 in DNA: TGTGCCAGCACTAGAACAGGCAACACTGAAGCTTTCTTT. Protein: CASTRTGNTEAFF.

V is TRBV7-9 and J is TRBJ2-2; D is possibly TRBD1 (6 bases). The CDR3 is 16 amino acids. CDR1 SEHNR and CDR2 FQNEAQ come from the germline V gene (reference sequence). V lost 2 bases to trimming and J lost 3 bases, with 13 bases between them. CDR3 DNA: TGTGCCAGCAGCTTACCGCAGGGGCTTGACACCGGGGAGCTGTTTTTT. Protein product: CASSLPQGLDTGELFF.

V and J are TRBV5-1 and TRBJ2-3; D unclear. Per germline, CDR1 SGHRS and CDR2 YFSETQ. The CDR3 runs 12 residues. V lost 3 bases, J lost 4 bases, and 6 bases lay in between. CDR3 in DNA: TGCGCCAGCAGCTCATACCCAGATACGCAGTATTTT. Residues: CASSSYPDTQYF.

The chain combines TRBV6-1 with TRBJ1-2; D might be TRBD1 (6 bases). This CDR3 spans 11 amino acids. CDR1 MNHNS and CDR2 SASEGT come from the germline V gene. V was shortened by 5 bases and J by 11 bases, with 12 bases between the two germline ends. The CDR3 bases are TGTGCCAGCAGTTTCGGACAGAAATACACCTTC. Residues: CASSFGQKYTF.

About this clone itself: The germline gene is not matched at one end of the junction; a read error may be the cause. The chain uses TRBV25-1 and TRBJ1-2; D is unclear. The length of the CDR3 is 10 residues. The germline V gene has CDR1 MGHDK and CDR2 SYGVNS. This CDR3 reads CASFTIDTAF. For the CDR3, the DNA is TGTGCCAGCTTTACCATTGATACCGCCTTC.

The V call is TRBV12-2, the J call TRBJ2-6; the D segment call TRBD1 is taken from the table without a DNA check. TRBV12-2 is a pseudogene segment. This CDR3 has 18 residues. CDR3: CASRPPRGPCSGANVLTF. DNA for the CDR3: TGTGCAAGTCGCCCCCCCAGGGGGCCGTGCTCTGGGGCCAACGTCCTGACTTTC.

V is TRBV15 and J is TRBJ2-5; 7 positions match TRBD2. With V trimmed by 6 bases and J by 4 bases, 8 bases remained unmatched. The CDR3 contains 14 residues. From germline, CDR1 is LNHNV and CDR2 YYDKDF (reference sequence). This chain's CDR3 is CATSKPKRGETQYF. Written as DNA, the CDR3 is TGTGCCACCAGTAAACCCAAGCGGGGAGAGACCCAGTACTTC. The full variable domain, in which reference TRBV15 and TRBJ2-5 provide the parts outside the CDR3, is DAMVIQNPRYQVTQFGKPVTLSCSQTLNHNVMYWYQQKSSQAPKLLFHYYDKDFNNEADTPDNFQSRRPNTSFCFLDIRSPGLGDTAMYLCATSKPKRGETQYFGPGTRLLVL.

The V gene is TRBV14, the J gene TRBJ1-2, with D unclear. Per germline, CDR1 SGHDN and CDR2 FVKESK. CDR3 length equals 14 residues. Trimming shortened V by 1 base and J by 5 bases, and 11 bases separated the two germline ends. The CDR3 nucleotides are TGTGCCAGCAGCCAAGGGGCAGCCTCATATGGCTACACCTTC. Translating gives CASSQGAASYGYTF.

This clone appeared a few times. The rearrangement joins TRBV11-3 to TRBJ2-1, with 9 nucleotides matching TRBD2. The J segment lost 7 bases and the V segment lost 5 bases, leaving 6 bases of the junction unmatched. The CDR3 has 14 amino acids. Looked up from germline, CDR1 is SGHNT and CDR2 is YENEEA. The CDR3 sequence is CASSPLAGPNEQFF. The CDR3 DNA reads TGTGCCAGCAGCCCCCTAGCGGGACCAAATGAGCAGTTCTTC.

The CDR3 loop reads CASSGTGEETQYF. In nucleotides, the CDR3 is TGTGCCAGCAGTGGGACAGGGGAAGAGACCCAGTACTTC. The chain joins TRBV25-1 to TRBJ2-5, with 9 bases matching TRBD1. Germline V gene lookup returns CDR1 MGHDK and CDR2 SYGVNS. The CDR3 contains 13 residues. V lost 4 bases to trimming and J lost 3 bases; unmatched junction nucleotides: 0. Looking up the rest from reference TRBV25-1 and TRBJ2-5 gives the full variable domain: EADIYQTPRYLVIGTGKKITLECSQTMGHDKMYWYQQDPGMELHLIHYSYGVNSTEKGDLSSESTVSRIRTEHFPLTLESARPSHTSQYLCASSGTGEETQYFGPGTRLLVL.

CDR3 amino acids: CASSLHLGGSSYNEQFF. CDR3 nucleotide sequence: TGTGCCAGCAGCTTACACCTGGGCGGAAGCTCCTACAATGAGCAGTTCTTC. The chain links TRBV7-2 to TRBJ2-1; unclear D gene. This CDR3 contains 17 residues. Trimming cost V 2 bases and J 0 bases, with 14 bases left between them. Per germline, CDR1 SGHTA and CDR2 FQGNSA.

This rearrangement joins TRBV11-2 to TRBJ2-5; D uncertain. The length of the CDR3 is 12 residues. Germline V gives CDR1 SGHAT, CDR2 FQNNGV. Trimming shortened V by 3 bases and J by 1 base, and 3 bases separated the two germline ends. The CDR3 DNA reads TGTGCCAGCAGCTTTATCCAAGAGACCCAGTACTTC. Its translation is CASSFIQETQYF.

V gene TRBV10-1 combines with J gene TRBJ1-1; weak D call: TRBD1 (5 bases). Germline CDR1 reads WNHNN; CDR2 reads SYGVQD (reference sequence). Deletions cut 6 bases from V and 5 bases from J, with 19 bases between. The CDR3 loop spans 15 amino acids. The DNA for the CDR3 is TGCGCCAGCAGCGCAGGGAACTCTCGGAAGACTGAAGCTTTCTTT. Protein product: CASSAGNSRKTEAFF.

The V gene is TRBV6-1, the J gene TRBJ1-1; no clear D gene. CDR3 length: 14 residues. Trimming pared 2 bases from V and 0 bases from J, leaving 7 bases between. Germline loops: CDR1 MNHNS, CDR2 SASEGT. CDR3 DNA sequence: TGTGCCAGCAGTGAAAAGGGATTGAACACTGAAGCTTTCTTT. Translating gives CASSEKGLNTEAFF.

V and J are TRBV7-8 and TRBJ2-5, with D unclear. Germline V lookup: CDR1 SGHVS, CDR2 FQNEAQ. Trimming removed 3 bases from V and 5 bases from J, with 13 bases in between. The CDR3 is made up of 14 amino acids. The CDR3 sequence: CASSFLEPKETQYF. For the CDR3, the DNA is TGTGCCAGCAGCTTCCTAGAGCCTAAGGAGACCCAGTACTTC.

The rearrangement links TRBV18 to TRBJ1-2, with D perhaps matching TRBD1 (6 bases). The germline gives CDR1 KGHSH, CDR2 LQKENI. The CDR3 is 13 amino acids. V was shortened by 3 bases and J by 5 bases, with 10 bases between the two germline ends. CDR3 sequence reads: CASSPGTSYGYTF. For the CDR3, the DNA is TGTGCCAGCTCACCCGGGACAAGTTATGGCTACACCTTC.

In DNA, the CDR3 is TGTGCCAGCAGCTTCGTCCGTGCTGGGGAGCAGTACTTC. Protein product: CASSFVRAGEQYF. This chain joins TRBV7-7 and TRBJ2-7, with D hard to call. With 3 bases removed from V and 7 bases from J, the gap between germline ends came to 13 bases. The V gene's germline CDR1 is SSHAT and CDR2 FNYEAQ (reference sequence). The CDR3 runs 13 residues.

V usage is TRBV27 and J usage is TRBJ2-7, with D possibly being TRBD1 (6 bases). The length of the CDR3 is 12 residues. Trimming removed 4 bases at V and 3 bases at J, with 7 bases between. Germline CDR1 MNHEY, CDR2 SMNVEV (reference sequence). CDR3 sequence (DNA): TGTGCCAGCAGTTCCAGGGGCTACGAGCAGTACTTC. It translates to CASSSRGYEQYF.

V is TRBV15 and J is TRBJ2-5; TRBD2 is a possible D gene (5 bases). CDR1 LNHNV and CDR2 YYDKDF come from the germline V gene (reference sequence). The V gene lost 3 bases and the J gene lost 5 bases, with 10 bases spanning the gap. This CDR3 is built from 13 residues. Here the CDR3 reads CATSSLRGETQYF. In DNA, the CDR3 is TGTGCCACCAGCAGCTTGAGAGGGGAGACCCAGTACTTC.

This rearrangement joins TRBV10-3 to TRBJ2-3; 8 bases match TRBD2. The CDR3 is 16 residues long. V lost 6 bases to trimming and J lost 0 bases; unmatched junction nucleotides: 8. Germline-derived CDR1 and CDR2 are ENHRY and SYGVKD. CDR3 sequence: CAIRNLAGTSTDTQYF. The CDR3 nucleotides are TGTGCCATCAGGAACTTAGCGGGAACGAGCACAGATACGCAGTATTTT.

CDR3 nucleotides: TGTGCCAGCAGCCCTCAGACAGGCACAGGCTACGAGCAGTACTTC. This gives the protein CASSPQTGTGYEQYF. The V call is TRBV11-2, the J call TRBJ2-7; a weak D match, TRBD1 (6 bases). V lost 5 bases and J lost 3, with 17 bases in between. Looked up from germline, CDR1 is SGHAT and CDR2 is FQNNGV. The CDR3 consists of 15 residues.

This clone appeared a few times. V usage is TRBV7-2 and J usage is TRBJ1-1; D ambiguous. Germline CDR1 SGHTA, CDR2 FQGNSA. The V and J ends lost 7 bases and 0 bases respectively, with 15 bases between them. This CDR3 has 15 amino acids. The DNA for the CDR3 is TGTGCCAGCATCAGAGAGGCGGTAATGAACACTGAAGCTTTCTTT. Translation: CASIREAVMNTEAFF.

J is TRBJ2-7 and V is TRBV15, with TRBD2 identical over 11 bases. Germline V gene lookup returns CDR1 LNHNV and CDR2 YYDKDF (reference sequence). The CDR3 covers 16 residues. V shed 0 bases and J 2 bases; nucleotides not matched to a gene: 3. As DNA, the CDR3 is TGTGCCACCAGCAGAGATACTAGCGGGAGCCCCTACGAGCAGTACTTC. Translating gives CATSRDTSGSPYEQYF.